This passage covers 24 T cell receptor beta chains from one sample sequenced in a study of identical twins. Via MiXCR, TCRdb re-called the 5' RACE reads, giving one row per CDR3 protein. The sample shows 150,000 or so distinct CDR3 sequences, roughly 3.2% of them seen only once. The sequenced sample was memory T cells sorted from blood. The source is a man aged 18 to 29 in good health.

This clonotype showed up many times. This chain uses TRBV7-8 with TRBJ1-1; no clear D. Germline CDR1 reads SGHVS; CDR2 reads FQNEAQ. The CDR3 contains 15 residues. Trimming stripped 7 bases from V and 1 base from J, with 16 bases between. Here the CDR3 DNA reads TGTGCCAGCAATTTGGTCGCCAGACCGAACACTGAAGCTTTCTTT. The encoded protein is CASNLVARPNTEAFF.

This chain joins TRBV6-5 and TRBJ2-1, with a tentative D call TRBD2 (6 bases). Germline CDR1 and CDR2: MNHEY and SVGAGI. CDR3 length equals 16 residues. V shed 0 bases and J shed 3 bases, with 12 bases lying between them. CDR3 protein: CASSYSGGTDYNEQFF. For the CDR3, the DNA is TGTGCCAGCAGTTACTCGGGCGGGACCGACTACAATGAGCAGTTCTTC.

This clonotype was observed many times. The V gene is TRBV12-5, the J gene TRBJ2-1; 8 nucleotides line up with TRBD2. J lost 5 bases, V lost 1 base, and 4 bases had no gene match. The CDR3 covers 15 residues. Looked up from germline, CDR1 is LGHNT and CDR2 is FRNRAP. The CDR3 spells CASGLGLASNNEQFF. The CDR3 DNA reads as TGTGCTAGTGGTTTGGGACTAGCGTCAAACAATGAGCAGTTCTTC. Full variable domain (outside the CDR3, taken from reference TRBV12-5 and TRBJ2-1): DARVTQTPRHKVTEMGQEVTMRCQPILGHNTVFWYRQTMMQGLELLAYFRNRAPLDDSGMPKDRFSAEMPDATLATLKIQPSEPRDSAVYFCASGLGLASNNEQFFGPGTRLTVL.

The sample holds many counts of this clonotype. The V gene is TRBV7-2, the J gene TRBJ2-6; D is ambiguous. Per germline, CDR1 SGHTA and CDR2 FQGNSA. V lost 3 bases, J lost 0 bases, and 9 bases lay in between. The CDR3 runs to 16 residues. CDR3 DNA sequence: TGTGCCAGCAGCTTGGGTCGGAACTCTGGGGCCAACGTCCTGACTTTC. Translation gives CASSLGRNSGANVLTF.

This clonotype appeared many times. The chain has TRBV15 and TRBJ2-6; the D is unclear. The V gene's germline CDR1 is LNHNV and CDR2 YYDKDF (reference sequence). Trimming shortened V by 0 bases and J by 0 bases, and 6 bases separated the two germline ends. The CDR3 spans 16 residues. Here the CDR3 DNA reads TGTGCCACCAGCAGAGAAACGATCTCTGGGGCCAACGTCCTGACTTTC. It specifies CATSRETISGANVLTF.

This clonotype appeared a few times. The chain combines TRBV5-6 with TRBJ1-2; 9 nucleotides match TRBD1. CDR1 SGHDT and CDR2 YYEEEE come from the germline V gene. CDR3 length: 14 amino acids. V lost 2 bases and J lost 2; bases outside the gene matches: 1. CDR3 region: CASSFTGGNYGYTF. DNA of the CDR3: TGTGCCAGCAGCTTTACAGGGGGCAACTATGGCTACACCTTC.

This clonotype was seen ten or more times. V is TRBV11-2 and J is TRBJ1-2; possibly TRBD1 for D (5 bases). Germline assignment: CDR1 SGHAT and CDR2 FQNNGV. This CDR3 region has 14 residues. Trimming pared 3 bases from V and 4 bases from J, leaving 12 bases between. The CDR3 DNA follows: TGTGCCAGCAGCTTGGTGGGGCAGGGCTATGGCTACACCTTC. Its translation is CASSLVGQGYGYTF. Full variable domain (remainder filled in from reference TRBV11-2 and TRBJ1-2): EAGVAQSPRYKIIEKRQSVAFWCNPISGHATLYWYQQILGQGPKLLIQFQNNGVVDDSQLPKDRFSAERLKGVDSTLKIQPAKLEDSAVYLCASSLVGQGYGYTFGSGTRLTVV.

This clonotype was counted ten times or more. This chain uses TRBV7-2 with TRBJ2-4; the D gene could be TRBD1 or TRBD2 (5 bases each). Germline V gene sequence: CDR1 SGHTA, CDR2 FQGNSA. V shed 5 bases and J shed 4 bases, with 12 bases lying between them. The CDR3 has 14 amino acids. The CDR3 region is CASSNPGTKNIQYF. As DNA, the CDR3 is TGTGCCAGCAGCAACCCTGGGACGAAAAACATTCAGTACTTC.

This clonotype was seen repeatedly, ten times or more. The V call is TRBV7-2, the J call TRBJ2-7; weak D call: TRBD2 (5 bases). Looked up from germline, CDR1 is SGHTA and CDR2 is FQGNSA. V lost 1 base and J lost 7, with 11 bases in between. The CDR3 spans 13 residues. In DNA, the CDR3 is TGTGCCAGCAGCTTAGTGGGCTCGGGGGAGCAGTACGTC. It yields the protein CASSLVGSGEQYV.

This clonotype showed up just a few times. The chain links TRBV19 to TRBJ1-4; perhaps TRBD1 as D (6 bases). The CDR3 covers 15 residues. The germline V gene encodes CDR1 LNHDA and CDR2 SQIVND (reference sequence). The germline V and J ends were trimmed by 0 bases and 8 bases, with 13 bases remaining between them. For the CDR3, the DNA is TGTGCCAGTAGTATAGACCCCGGGACAAAAGAAAAACTGTTTTTT. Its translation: CASSIDPGTKEKLFF.

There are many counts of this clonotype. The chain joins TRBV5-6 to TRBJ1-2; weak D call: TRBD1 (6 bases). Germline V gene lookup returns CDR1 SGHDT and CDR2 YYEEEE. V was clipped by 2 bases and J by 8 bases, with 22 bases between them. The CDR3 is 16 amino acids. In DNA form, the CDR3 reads TGTGCCAGCAGCTTCATCACGGGGGGCAGGATGGGAGGCTACACCTTC. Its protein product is CASSFITGGRMGGYTF.

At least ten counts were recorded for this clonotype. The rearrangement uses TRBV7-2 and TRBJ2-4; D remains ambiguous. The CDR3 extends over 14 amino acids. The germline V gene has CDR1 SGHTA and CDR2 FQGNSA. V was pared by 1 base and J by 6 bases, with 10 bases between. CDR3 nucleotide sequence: TGTGCCAGCAGCTTAGGGCTAGGCGGAAACATTCAGTACTTC. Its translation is CASSLGLGGNIQYF.

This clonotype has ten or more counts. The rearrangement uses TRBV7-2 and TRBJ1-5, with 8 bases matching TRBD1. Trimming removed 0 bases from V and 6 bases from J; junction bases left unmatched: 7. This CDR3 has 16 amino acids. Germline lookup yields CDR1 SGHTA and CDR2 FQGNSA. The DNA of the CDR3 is TGTGCCAGCAGCTTAGCAGGTGGGCAGGGGGCTCAGCCCCAGCATTTT. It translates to CASSLAGGQGAQPQHF. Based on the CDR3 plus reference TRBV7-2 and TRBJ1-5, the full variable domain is GAGVSQSPSNKVTEKGKDVELRCDPISGHTALYWYRQSLGQGLEFLIYFQGNSAPDKSGLPSDRFSAERTGGSVSTLTIQRTQQEDSAVYLCASSLAGGQGAQPQHFGDGTRLSIL.

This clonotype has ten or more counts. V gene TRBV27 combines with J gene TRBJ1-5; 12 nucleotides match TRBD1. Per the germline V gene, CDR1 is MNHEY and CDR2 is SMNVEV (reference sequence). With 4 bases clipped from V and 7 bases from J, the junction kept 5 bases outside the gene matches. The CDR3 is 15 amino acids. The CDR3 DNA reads TGTGCCAGCAGTTCCGGGACAGGGGGCTGGCAGCCCCAGCATTTT. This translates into CASSSGTGGWQPQHF.

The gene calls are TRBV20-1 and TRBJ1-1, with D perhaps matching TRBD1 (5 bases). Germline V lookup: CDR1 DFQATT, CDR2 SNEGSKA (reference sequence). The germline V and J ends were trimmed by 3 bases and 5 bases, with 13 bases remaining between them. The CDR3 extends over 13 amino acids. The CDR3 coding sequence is TGCAGTGCTAGTCCAGGGTGGAAGACTGAAGCTTTCTTT. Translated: CSASPGWKTEAFF.

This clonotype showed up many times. The CDR3 DNA reads as TGTGCCAGCAGTGTCGCCAGAACTGAAGCTTTCTTT. Its protein product is CASSVARTEAFF. The rearrangement joins TRBV2 to TRBJ1-1; D ambiguous. The germline gives CDR1 SNHLY, CDR2 FYNNEI. The germline V and J ends were trimmed by 4 bases and 5 bases, with 8 bases remaining between them. CDR3 length equals 12 residues.

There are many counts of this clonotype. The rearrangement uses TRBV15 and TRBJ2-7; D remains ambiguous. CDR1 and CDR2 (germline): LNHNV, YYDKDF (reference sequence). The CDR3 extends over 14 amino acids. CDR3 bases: TGTGCCACCAGCAGATCGCAGGACGGACGTGCTTTGGACGTC. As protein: CATSRSQDGRALDV.

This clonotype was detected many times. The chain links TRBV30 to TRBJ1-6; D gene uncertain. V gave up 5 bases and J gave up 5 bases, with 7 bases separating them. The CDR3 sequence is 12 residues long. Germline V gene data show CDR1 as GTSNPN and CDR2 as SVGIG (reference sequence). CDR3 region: CAWGRNNSPLHF. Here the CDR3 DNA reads TGTGCCTGGGGGCGGAATAATTCACCCCTCCACTTT.

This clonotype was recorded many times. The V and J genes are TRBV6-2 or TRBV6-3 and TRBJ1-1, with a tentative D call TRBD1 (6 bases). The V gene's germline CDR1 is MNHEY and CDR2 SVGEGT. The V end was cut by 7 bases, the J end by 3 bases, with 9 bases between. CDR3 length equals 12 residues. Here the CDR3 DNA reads TGTGCCAGCAACAGGGCCTACACTGAAGCTTTCTTT. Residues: CASNRAYTEAFF.

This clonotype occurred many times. CDR3 residues: CASSLFQGAETQYF. The CDR3 DNA sequence: TGTGCCAGCAGTTTGTTCCAGGGGGCGGAGACCCAGTACTTC. The chain employs TRBV12-3 or TRBV12-4 and TRBJ2-5; 8 bases align to TRBD1. This CDR3 region has 14 residues. V lost 3 bases and J lost 5; bases outside the gene matches: 5.

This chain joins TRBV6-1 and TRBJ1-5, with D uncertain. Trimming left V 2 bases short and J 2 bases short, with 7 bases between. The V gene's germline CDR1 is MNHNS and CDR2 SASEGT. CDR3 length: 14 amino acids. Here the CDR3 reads CASSESGGNQPQHF. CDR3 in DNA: TGTGCCAGCAGTGAAAGCGGCGGCAATCAGCCCCAGCATTTT.

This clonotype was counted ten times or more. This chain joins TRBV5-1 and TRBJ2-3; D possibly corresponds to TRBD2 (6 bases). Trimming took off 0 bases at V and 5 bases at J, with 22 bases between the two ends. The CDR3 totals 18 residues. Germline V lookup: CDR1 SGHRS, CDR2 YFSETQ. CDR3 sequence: CASSLGTGGGKRGDTQYF. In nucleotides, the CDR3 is TGCGCCAGCAGCTTGGGTACAGGTGGCGGGAAAAGAGGAGATACGCAGTATTTT. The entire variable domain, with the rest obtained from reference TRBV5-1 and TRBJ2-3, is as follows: KAGVTQTPRYLIKTRGQQVTLSCSPISGHRSVSWYQQTPGQGLQFLFEYFSETQRNKGNFPGRFSGRQFSNSRSEMNVSTLELGDSALYLCASSLGTGGGKRGDTQYFGPGTRLTVL.

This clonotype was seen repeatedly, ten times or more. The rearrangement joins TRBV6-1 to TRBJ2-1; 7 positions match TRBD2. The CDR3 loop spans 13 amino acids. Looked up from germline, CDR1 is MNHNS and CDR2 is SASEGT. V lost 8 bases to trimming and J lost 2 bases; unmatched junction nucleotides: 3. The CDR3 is CASGLGTYNEQFF. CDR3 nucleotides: TGTGCCAGCGGACTAGGGACCTACAATGAGCAGTTCTTC.

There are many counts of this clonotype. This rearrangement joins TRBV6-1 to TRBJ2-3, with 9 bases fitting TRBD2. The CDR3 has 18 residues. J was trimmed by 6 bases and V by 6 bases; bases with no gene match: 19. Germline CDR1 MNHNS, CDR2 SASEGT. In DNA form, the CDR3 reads TGTGCCAGCAGCCCAGACATAAGTGGCGGGAGGGCCTCGGATACGCAGTATTTT. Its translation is CASSPDISGGRASDTQYF.